The 29 T cell receptor beta chains in this list originate from one sample, sequenced in a study of Tregs in tolerant kidney transplant recipients. Repertoires were generated with immunoSEQ multiplex PCR, while TCRdb's copy carries only in-frame clones and drops some. The table records 200,000 to 300,000 clones, roughly 80% of them present only once. Material: CD4+ T cells from blood. The receptors shown here come from a human donor in good health.

The J gene is TRBJ1-1, the V gene TRBV4-2; 7 nucleotides line up with TRBD1. The CDR3 covers 14 residues. The germline V gene has CDR1 LGHNA and CDR2 YNFKEQ. Trimming cost V 0 bases and J 11 bases; bases outside gene matches: 9. For the CDR3, the DNA is TGTGCCAGCAGCCAAGATAGGGGGCCCCTGGGGGCTTTCTTT. Protein: CASSQDRGPLGAFF.

The J gene is TRBJ2-7, the V gene TRBV4-1; TRBD1 might be the D (5 bases). Germline CDR1 and CDR2: MGHRA and YSYEKL. This CDR3 region has 13 residues. V lost 2 bases, J lost 3 bases, and 8 bases lay in between. The CDR3 here is CASSQQTGYEQYF. CDR3 DNA sequence: TGCGCCAGCAGCCAACAAACAGGCTACGAGCAGTACTTC.

The genes are TRBV30 and TRBJ2-7; weak D call: TRBD2 (5 bases). Germline V gene lookup returns CDR1 GTSNPN and CDR2 SVGIG (reference sequence). The CDR3 covers 12 residues. V dropped 0 bases and J dropped 3 bases, with 6 bases sitting between them. As DNA, the CDR3 is TGTGCCTGGAGTGTACGGGGCTACGAGCAGTACTTC. Amino acids: CAWSVRGYEQYF.

The chain uses TRBV7-2 and TRBJ1-1; unclear D gene. Trimming left V 5 bases short and J 7 bases short, with 11 bases between. CDR1 and CDR2 from the germline V gene are SGHTA and FQGNSA. This CDR3 contains 12 residues. In nucleotides, the CDR3 is TGTGCCAGCAGCCGAGACGAGGGTGAAGCTTTCTTT. This sequence encodes CASSRDEGEAFF.

The chain joins TRBV2 to TRBJ2-1, with D possibly being TRBD1 or TRBD2 (6 bases each). Germline CDR1 and CDR2: SNHLY and FYNNEI. The V end was cut by 10 bases, the J end by 2 bases, with 12 bases between. The CDR3 is 13 amino acids. This CDR3 reads CATQRGAYNEQFF. The CDR3 DNA reads TGTGCCACCCAGAGGGGGGCCTACAATGAGCAGTTCTTC.

The chain uses TRBV7-6 and TRBJ2-2; D possibly corresponds to TRBD1 (5 bases). The V and J ends lost 0 bases and 7 bases respectively, with 12 bases between them. In germline, CDR1 is SGHVS, CDR2 FNYEAQ. This CDR3 spans 15 amino acids. CDR3 sequence: CASSLAPGSVGELFF. CDR3 sequence (DNA): TGTGCCAGCAGCTTAGCGCCAGGGTCAGTCGGGGAGCTGTTTTTT.

V and J are TRBV7-6 and TRBJ1-2, with TRBD1 identical over 8 bases. Germline assignment: CDR1 SGHVS and CDR2 FNYEAQ. The CDR3 has 12 amino acids. V lost 5 bases and J lost 9; bases outside the gene matches: 5. CDR3 sequence (DNA): TGTGCCAGCAGCGCCCGGACAGGGAGCTACACCTTC. Translating gives CASSARTGSYTF.

The V gene is TRBV10-1, the J gene TRBJ2-1; D is undetermined. V was trimmed by 5 bases and J by 3 bases, leaving 8 bases between them. CDR1 is WNHNN, CDR2 SYGVQD, per germline (reference sequence). CDR3 length: 13 amino acids. The CDR3 spells CASSRQYYNEQFF. The DNA for the CDR3 is TGCGCCAGCAGTCGCCAGTACTACAATGAGCAGTTCTTC.

This chain links TRBV9 with TRBJ2-7, with 9 positions matching TRBD1. V lost 4 bases, J lost 6 bases, and 17 bases stayed unmatched. This CDR3 has 17 residues. From germline, CDR1 is SGDLS and CDR2 YYNGEE. This CDR3 reads CASSPGLLQGAQGEQYF. The CDR3 bases are TGTGCCAGCAGCCCGGGCCTCCTACAGGGGGCGCAGGGCGAGCAGTACTTC.

The J gene is TRBJ1-2, the V gene TRBV20-1, with 7 nucleotides matching TRBD1. The CDR3 runs 11 residues. V trimming: 4 bases; J trimming: 7 bases; junction bases outside the gene matches: 3. The germline V gene encodes CDR1 DFQATT and CDR2 SNEGSKA (reference sequence). This CDR3 is CSATYRGGYTF. DNA for the CDR3: TGCAGTGCTACCTACAGGGGTGGCTACACCTTC.

The chain has TRBV5-1 and TRBJ2-3; D not certain. Trimming stripped 2 bases from V and 4 bases from J, with 11 bases between. CDR1 and CDR2 from the germline V gene are SGHRS and YFSETQ. The CDR3 is 14 residues long. The CDR3 DNA follows: TGCGCCAGCAGCTTATTGGAATCGGCAGATACGCAGTATTTT. Translating it yields CASSLLESADTQYF.

The chain joins TRBV29-1 to TRBJ1-1, with 7 bases matching TRBD1. The V segment lost 7 bases and the J segment 2 bases; nucleotides outside the gene matches: 10. Per the germline V gene, CDR1 is SQVTM and CDR2 is ANQGSEA. This CDR3 region has 14 residues. The DNA for the CDR3 is TGCAGCGCGCGACAGGGTGGGGTAAACACTGAAGCTTTCTTT. It encodes CSARQGGVNTEAFF. The complete variable domain, with remaining parts taken from reference TRBV29-1 and TRBJ1-1, reads SAVISQKPSRDICQRGTSLTIQCQVDSQVTMMFWYRQQPGQSLTLIATANQGSEATYESGFVIDKFPISRPNLTFSTLTVSNMSPEDSSIYLCSARQGGVNTEAFFGQGTRLTVV.

The chain links TRBV5-1 to TRBJ1-5; D remains ambiguous. The CDR3 covers 15 residues. Trimming stripped 4 bases from V and 2 bases from J, with 13 bases between. The germline V gene has CDR1 SGHRS and CDR2 YFSETQ. The CDR3 reads CASSPSGRGNQPQHF. CDR3 DNA: TGCGCCAGCAGCCCGAGCGGTAGGGGCAATCAGCCCCAGCATTTT. The entire variable domain, with the rest obtained from reference TRBV5-1 and TRBJ1-5, is as follows: KAGVTQTPRYLIKTRGQQVTLSCSPISGHRSVSWYQQTPGQGLQFLFEYFSETQRNKGNFPGRFSGRQFSNSRSEMNVSTLELGDSALYLCASSPSGRGNQPQHFGDGTRLSIL.

This clone was found a few times. V and J are TRBV7-8 and TRBJ1-5; D gene ambiguous. Germline-derived CDR1 and CDR2 are SGHVS and FQNEAQ. This CDR3 region has 12 residues. The germline V and J ends were trimmed by 0 bases and 6 bases, with 3 bases remaining between them. The CDR3 spells CASSLAGQPQHF. The CDR3 DNA is TGTGCCAGCAGCTTAGCGGGTCAGCCCCAGCATTTT.

The rearrangement joins TRBV27 to TRBJ2-3, with a tentative D call TRBD1 (5 bases). The V gene lost 2 bases and the J gene lost 2 bases, with 11 bases spanning the gap. Germline assignment: CDR1 MNHEY and CDR2 SMNVEV (reference sequence). The CDR3 extends over 15 amino acids. Here the CDR3 reads CASSLKQVNTDTQYF. Written as DNA, the CDR3 is TGTGCCAGCAGTTTAAAACAGGTGAACACAGATACGCAGTATTTT.

The chain employs TRBV2 and TRBJ1-1; no clear D gene. Germline V lookup: CDR1 SNHLY, CDR2 FYNNEI. V was shortened by 4 bases and J by 4 bases, with 7 bases between the two germline ends. The CDR3 loop spans 12 amino acids. The CDR3 loop is CASSAGSTEAFF. CDR3 coding DNA: TGTGCCAGCAGTGCGGGGAGCACTGAAGCTTTCTTT.

This chain links TRBV5-1 with TRBJ1-1; D is ambiguous. V lost 2 bases and J 1 base, leaving 9 bases between the germline ends. This CDR3 region has 14 residues. Looked up from germline, CDR1 is SGHRS and CDR2 is YFSETQ. CDR3: CASSFDNRNTEAFF. CDR3 in DNA: TGCGCCAGCAGCTTTGACAATAGGAACACTGAAGCTTTCTTT.

Regarding this clone: Other nucleotide sequences in the sample specify the same CDR3. V and J are TRBV9 and TRBJ1-3; the D is unclear. The CDR3 loop spans 14 amino acids. V was pared by 0 bases and J by 1 base, with 5 bases between. From germline, CDR1 is SGDLS and CDR2 YYNGEE. The CDR3 protein is CASSVEGSGNTIYF. The CDR3 nucleotides are TGTGCCAGCAGCGTAGAAGGGTCTGGAAACACCATATATTTT.

This clone was seen once. V gene TRBV7-9 combines with J gene TRBJ1-5, with TRBD1 matching 8 bases. Looked up from germline, CDR1 is SEHNR and CDR2 is FQNEAQ (reference sequence). V lost 6 bases, J lost 6 bases, and 7 bases stayed unmatched. This CDR3 spans 14 amino acids. CDR3 loop: CASSPDRGGQPQHF. The CDR3 DNA reads as TGTGCCAGCAGTCCAGACAGGGGTGGTCAGCCCCAGCATTTT.

The V call is TRBV5-4, the J call TRBJ2-3; the match to TRBD2 covers 8 bases. CDR1 SGHNT and CDR2 YYREEE come from the germline V gene (reference sequence). The CDR3 covers 15 residues. With 5 bases clipped from V and 1 base from J, the junction kept 6 bases outside the gene matches. The CDR3 nucleotides are TGTGCCAGCAGTTATAGCGGGGCGGGCACAGATACGCAGTATTTT. This sequence encodes CASSYSGAGTDTQYF.

The V call is TRBV29-1, the J call TRBJ2-1, with TRBD2 matching 9 bases. The CDR3 covers 15 residues. The V and J ends lost 7 bases and 9 bases, in that order; junction bases with no gene match: 16. Per the germline V gene, CDR1 is SQVTM and CDR2 is ANQGSEA. CDR3 sequence (DNA): TGCAGCGCTCCTACCGGAGCGGGAGGAATAGGTGAGCAGTTCTTC. It translates to CSAPTGAGGIGEQFF.

The V gene is TRBV4-1, the J gene TRBJ1-2; 8 nucleotides align to TRBD1. Germline V gene sequence: CDR1 MGHRA, CDR2 YSYEKL. CDR3 length equals 14 residues. Germline trimming cut 3 bases from V and 4 bases from J; bases unmatched to any gene: 4. Written as DNA, the CDR3 is TGCGCCAGCAGCCAGGGGACAGGCGGCTATGGCTACACCTTC. Amino acids: CASSQGTGGYGYTF.

The chain carries TRBV7-6 and TRBJ2-7; either TRBD1 or TRBD2 may supply D (5 bases each). Germline assignment: CDR1 SGHVS and CDR2 FNYEAQ. The V gene lost 3 bases and the J gene lost 1 base, with 16 bases spanning the gap. CDR3 length: 16 residues. The CDR3 DNA reads as TGTGCCAGCAGCTTCGGTCCCCCGGGACGGTCCTACGAGCAGTACTTC. It specifies CASSFGPPGRSYEQYF. Full variable domain (rest looked up from reference TRBV7-6 and TRBJ2-7): GAGVSQSPRYKVTKRGQDVALRCDPISGHVSLYWYRQALGQGPEFLTYFNYEAQQDKSGLPNDRFSAERPEGSISTLTIQRTEQRDSAMYRCASSFGPPGRSYEQYFGPGTRLTVT.

The chain recombines TRBV10-3 with TRBJ2-5; D assignment may be TRBD1 or TRBD2 (5 bases each). The end of the DNA fits TRBJ2-7 better, so the J call may be wrong. The length of the CDR3 is 17 residues. Germline-derived CDR1 and CDR2 are ENHRY and SYGVKD. This CDR3 reads CAISEPGEGAPAGEQYF. The DNA of the CDR3 is TGTGCCATCAGTGAGCCCGGGGAAGGGGCCCCCGCGGGCGAGCAGTACTTC.

The rearrangement uses TRBV5-1 and TRBJ1-5; TRBD1 matches 8 bases. CDR1 is SGHRS and CDR2 is YFSETQ in the germline V gene. The CDR3 is 15 residues long. V trimming: 4 bases; J trimming: 1 base; junction bases outside the gene matches: 4. The CDR3 coding sequence is TGCGCCAGCAGCCCACAGGGGGGAAGCAATCAGCCCCAGCATTTT. Translating it yields CASSPQGGSNQPQHF.

This clone was seen more than once but under ten times. The genes are TRBV19 and TRBJ1-5; 7 nucleotides align to TRBD1. This CDR3 comprises 15 residues. Germline V CDR1 and CDR2: LNHDA, SQIVND (reference sequence). Trimming cost V 3 bases and J 3 bases; bases outside gene matches: 5. CDR3 amino acids: CASSIIGTDNQPQHF. CDR3 DNA sequence: TGTGCCAGTAGTATTATAGGGACAGACAATCAGCCCCAGCATTTT.

The rearrangement uses TRBV5-6 and TRBJ2-7; tentatively, D is TRBD2 (5 bases). The V end lost 2 bases, the J end lost 2 bases, and 17 bases lay between the germline ends. The CDR3 is 16 residues long. In germline, CDR1 is SGHDT, CDR2 YYEEEE. The chain's CDR3 is CASSFQLVYMPYEQYF. The CDR3 DNA reads TGTGCCAGCAGCTTTCAACTAGTCTACATGCCCTACGAGCAGTACTTC.

This chain uses TRBV15 with TRBJ2-6; 11 positions match TRBD2. The CDR3 totals 18 residues. CDR1 is LNHNV and CDR2 is YYDKDF in the germline V gene (reference sequence). V dropped 1 base and J dropped 3; count of bases not matched to a gene: 5. In nucleotides, the CDR3 is TGTGCCACCAGCAGAGGCGCTAGCGGGGGGCTTGGGGCCAACGTCCTGACTTTC. This encodes CATSRGASGGLGANVLTF.

The chain links TRBV29-1 to TRBJ2-1; D remains ambiguous. With 2 bases removed from V and 6 bases from J, the gap between germline ends came to 5 bases. The CDR3 spans 11 residues. Germline V gene sequence: CDR1 SQVTM, CDR2 ANQGSEA. The CDR3: CSVEPINEQFF. The CDR3 nucleotides read TGCAGCGTTGAACCGATCAATGAGCAGTTCTTC.